This T cell receptor (beta chain) was identified during a study of vaccination effects on CD4 cells after COVID-19. V was shortened by 2 bases and J by 3 bases, with 11 bases between the two germline ends. This CDR3 region has 14 residues. Germline V gene sequence: CDR1 KGHSH, CDR2 LQKENI. Produced via immunoSEQ multiplex PCR; TCRdb's table is partial and in-frame only. The sample has about 24,000 clones, roughly 70% seen once. Antigen-specific CD4+ T cells were expanded with viral peptide pools in the ViraFEST assay before sequencing. Upon completion of roughly ten days in culture, CD4+ T cells were isolated. People in the vaccine group had not been infected with SARS-CoV-2 before, and their nucleocapsid antibodies were negative. Worth noting for this clone: The antigen remains undetermined.

The chain joins TRBV18 to TRBJ2-7; the D call may be TRBD1 or TRBD2 (6 bases each). Sequencing was performed on CD4+ T cells from PBMCs cultured with SARS-CoV-2 spike peptides, taken before COVID-19 vaccination. This receptor was taken from a human donor who received a COVID-19 vaccine. The CDR3 spells CASSPSGAYYEQYF. CDR3 coding DNA: TGTGCCAGCTCACCATCGGGGGCTTACTACGAGCAGTACTTC.